This TCR beta chain was retrieved from a study of CXCR3-negative and CXCR3-positive naive CD8 T cells. Study summary: Roughly 1.5 +/- 0.3 million TRB reads came from each library, giving some 150 million in total. Study observations and caveats: Diversity in memory CD8+ cells fell much lower than the comparably high levels seen in both naive subsets. Similar TRBV-TRBJ usage characterized naive CXCR3-negative and CXCR3-positive cells; memory cells differed. Hydrophobicity of TRB CDR3s was greater in CXCR3-positive naive cells than in CXCR3-negative naive cells.

As concerns this clonotype: Its antigen remains unknown.

This CDR3 spans 14 amino acids. Each CD8+ T cell subset was flow-sorted in triplicate. Every sort contained 250,000 to 350,000 cells. Preparation of TRB cDNA libraries relied on 5' RACE carrying UMI labels. TCRdb reanalyzed the 5' RACE reads, giving one entry per CDR3 protein sequence and no DNA. Listed are 85,000 to 130,000 distinct CDR3 sequences; around 0.4% falls within the top ten. Sequenced material: naive CXCR3+ CD8+ T cells from blood. Subset specified: CD45RO-CCR7+CD27+CD95- naive CD8+ T cells expressing CXCR3 (TNR3+). This receptor was taken from a human donor in good health. Some clones in this sample may be carry-over from other donors' samples. The chain employs TRBV12-3 or TRBV12-4 and TRBJ2-1. The CDR3: CASSFALADNEQFF.